One sample yielded the 15 T cell receptor beta chains listed below, sequenced in a study of T cells in Graves' hyperthyroidism and ophthalmopathy. The source material, RNA transcripts, was used to amplify TCR beta CDR3 regions. A set of HTBI primers served as the primers for a first-round RT-PCR of the TCR CDR3. MiXCR was run by TCRdb on the multiplex PCR reads, yielding one entry per CDR3 protein. Among approximately 400,000 distinct CDR3 sequences, 14% to 15% were seen once, and the ten largest hold over 25%. Sequencing was performed on blood. The receptors come from a woman aged 30 to 39 with Graves' hyperthyroidism.

This clonotype appeared many times. This rearrangement joins TRBV20-1 to TRBJ2-5; D might be TRBD1 (5 bases). V lost 0 bases to trimming and J lost 5 bases, with 16 bases between them. The CDR3 contains 15 residues. Looked up from germline, CDR1 is DFQATT and CDR2 is SNEGSKA (reference sequence). Here the CDR3 reads CSARDSHDSSETQYF. The CDR3 bases are TGCAGTGCTAGAGATTCCCACGACAGTTCCGAGACCCAGTACTTC.

This chain joins TRBV5-1 and TRBJ2-5; D call uncertain. V lost 0 bases to trimming and J lost 5 bases, with 11 bases between them. The CDR3 is 14 residues long. The germline V gene encodes CDR1 SGHRS and CDR2 YFSETQ. CDR3 protein: CASSLDRPGETQYF. In DNA form, the CDR3 reads TGCGCCAGCAGCTTGGACCGGCCCGGGGAGACCCAGTACTTC.

This clonotype was seen ten or more times. The chain carries TRBV30 and TRBJ2-5; TRBD1 agrees at 10 bases. Per germline, CDR1 GTSNPN and CDR2 SVGIG (reference sequence). CDR3 size: 15 residues. Unmatched junction bases numbered 5, after V lost 3 bases and J lost 1 base. CDR3 coding DNA: TGTGCCTGGAGCACCGGGACAGGGGCCCAAGAGACCCAGTACTTC. This codes for CAWSTGTGAQETQYF.

This clonotype was seen a few times. The chain links TRBV25-1 to TRBJ2-7; 9 nucleotides match TRBD1. This CDR3 is 16 amino acids long. Germline CDR1 is MGHDK and CDR2 is SYGVNS. Unmatched junction bases numbered 13, after V lost 7 bases and J lost 3 bases. CDR3 amino acids: CASTQGGTGRVYEQYF. CDR3 sequence (DNA): TGTGCCAGCACCCAGGGCGGGACAGGGAGGGTCTACGAGCAGTACTTC.

The sample holds many counts of this clonotype. The chain couples TRBV7-2 to TRBJ1-3; D may be TRBD1 (5 bases). CDR1 and CDR2 from the germline V gene are SGHTA and FQGNSA. V was shortened by 5 bases and J by 0 bases, with 17 bases between the two germline ends. The CDR3 contains 17 residues. The CDR3 sequence is CASSRRGLGSSGNTIYF. CDR3 nucleotides: TGTGCCAGCAGCCGGAGGGGCTTGGGGAGCTCTGGAAACACCATATATTTT.

This clonotype showed up many times. The chain carries TRBV3-1 and TRBJ2-1; no definite D call. Germline CDR1 is LGHDT and CDR2 is YNNKEL (reference sequence). V dropped 4 bases and J dropped 10 bases, with 8 bases sitting between them. This CDR3 contains 11 residues. The CDR3 loop reads CASSLYREQFF. In nucleotides, the CDR3 is TGTGCCAGCAGCCTGTACAGAGAGCAGTTCTTC.

This clonotype was observed at least ten times. The rearrangement links TRBV7-3 to TRBJ2-7, with TRBD1 as a possible D gene (6 bases). In germline, CDR1 is SGHTA, CDR2 FQGTGA. The CDR3 has 14 residues. V lost 3 bases to trimming and J lost 2 bases, with 11 bases between them. The DNA of the CDR3 is TGTGCCAGCAGCTTCACGACAGGCCCCTACGAGCAGTACTTC. This sequence encodes CASSFTTGPYEQYF.

This clonotype was observed many times. The rearrangement joins TRBV6-1 to TRBJ2-1; TRBD2 might be the D (5 bases). This CDR3 is 17 amino acids long. CDR1 and CDR2 (germline): MNHNS, SASEGT. V was cut by 2 bases and J by 1 base, with 15 bases left in between. CDR3 sequence: CASSERVNRGSYNEQFF. Written as DNA, the CDR3 is TGTGCCAGCAGTGAAAGGGTCAACCGGGGATCCTACAATGAGCAGTTCTTC.

This chain uses TRBV4-2 with TRBJ2-1; a weak D match, TRBD2 (6 bases). The germline V gene has CDR1 LGHNA and CDR2 YNFKEQ. Trimming left V 0 bases short and J 8 bases short, with 20 bases between. The CDR3 runs to 17 residues. The CDR3 nucleotides are TGTGCCAGCAGCCAAGATTACGGGACTGTGTCGGTCCATGAGCAGTTCTTC. Protein: CASSQDYGTVSVHEQFF.

In regard to this clonotype: This may be a read error: a much more frequent sequence differs by one nucleotide. The chain joins TRBV3-1 to TRBJ2-1, with 7 bases that match TRBD2. The V and J ends lost 7 bases and 2 bases, in that order; junction bases with no gene match: 11. The CDR3 extends over 16 amino acids. Germline CDR1 reads LGHDT; CDR2 reads YNNKEL (reference sequence). The CDR3 bases are TGTGCCAGCACCCCGGGGGGTTACCCTACCTACAATGAGCAGTTCTTC. Protein product: CASTPGGYPTYNEQFF.

The chain carries TRBV19 and TRBJ1-1, with a tentative D call TRBD1 (5 bases). Trimming stripped 3 bases from V and 0 bases from J, with 14 bases between. The CDR3 extends over 16 amino acids. CDR1 is LNHDA, CDR2 SQIVND, per germline (reference sequence). The CDR3 region is CASSMVNRGMNTEAFF. As DNA, the CDR3 is TGTGCCAGTAGTATGGTAAATAGGGGTATGAACACTGAAGCTTTCTTT. Based on the CDR3 plus reference TRBV19 and TRBJ1-1, the full variable domain is DGGITQSPKYLFRKEGQNVTLSCEQNLNHDAMYWYRQDPGQGLRLIYYSQIVNDFQKGDIAEGYSVSREKKESFPLTVTSAQKNPTAFYLCASSMVNRGMNTEAFFGQGTRLTVV.

This clonotype came up a few times. The J gene is TRBJ1-1, the V gene TRBV28; D is unclear. This CDR3 region has 11 residues. Germline V lookup: CDR1 MDHEN, CDR2 SYDVKM. Trimming took off 7 bases at V and 0 bases at J, with 3 bases between the two ends. This CDR3 reads CASIMNTEAFF. The CDR3 DNA sequence: TGTGCCAGCATTATGAACACTGAAGCTTTCTTT.

This clonotype was counted only a few times. The chain recombines TRBV7-2 with TRBJ1-4; D unclear. CDR1 and CDR2 from the germline V gene are SGHTA and FQGNSA. This CDR3 region has 14 residues. Trimming stripped 7 bases from V and 2 bases from J, with 11 bases between. The chain's CDR3 is CASNLGGTNEKLFF. CDR3 DNA sequence: TGTGCCAGCAACCTGGGAGGGACTAATGAAAAACTGTTTTTT.

This clonotype was counted many times. The CDR3 DNA reads TGTGCCAGCTCACCACAGGCGGGAGCGGGTGGAAATGAGCAGTTCTTC. Translation gives CASSPQAGAGGNEQFF. V and J are TRBV18 and TRBJ2-1, with 7 bases identical to TRBD2. Germline V gene sequence: CDR1 KGHSH, CDR2 LQKENI. The CDR3 runs to 16 residues. The V and J ends lost 1 base and 7 bases, in that order; junction bases with no gene match: 10. Full variable domain (missing parts from reference TRBV18 and TRBJ2-1): NAGVMQNPRHLVRRRGQEARLRCSPMKGHSHVYWYRQLPEEGLKFMVYLQKENIIDESGMPKERFSAEFPKEGPSILRIQQVVRGDSAAYFCASSPQAGAGGNEQFFGPGTRLTVL.

In its sample, this clonotype was seen many times. The chain carries TRBV28 and TRBJ2-1; the match to TRBD2 covers 14 bases. The CDR3 extends over 16 amino acids. Unmatched junction bases numbered 13, after V lost 10 bases and J lost 8 bases. Germline loops: CDR1 MDHEN, CDR2 SYDVKM. This chain's CDR3 is CAIEPGTSGRKDEQFF. CDR3 DNA sequence: TGTGCCATCGAACCCGGGACTAGCGGGAGAAAAGATGAGCAGTTCTTC. Full variable domain (missing parts from reference TRBV28 and TRBJ2-1): DVKVTQSSRYLVKRTGEKVFLECVQDMDHENMFWYRQDPGLGLRLIYFSYDVKMKEKGDIPEGYSVSREKKERFSLILESASTNQTSMYLCAIEPGTSGRKDEQFFGPGTRLTVL.